Following are 9 T cell receptor beta chains from one sample sequenced in a study of Ad26.COV2.S vaccination and SARS-CoV-2 variants. Repertoires were generated with immunoSEQ multiplex PCR, while TCRdb's copy carries only in-frame clones and drops some. This sample yields about 400,000 clones, of which 75% to 90% are seen a single time; 1.9% belongs to the top ten. As for treatment: roughly 18 received Ad26.COV2.S at low or high dose, single or two shots; roughly five received placebo; per-sample allocation not given. Following the first vaccine or placebo injection, samples were taken on day 63. The source material was peripheral blood, sampled in a trial of Ad26.COV2.S vaccine versus placebo. Every receptor here comes from a person aged 18-65 years who received the Ad26.COV2.S COVID-19 vaccine or a placebo.

V is TRBV28 and J is TRBJ2-2, with 7 bases matching TRBD2. Germline loops: CDR1 MDHEN, CDR2 SYDVKM. The CDR3 has 15 residues. With 6 bases clipped from V and 0 bases from J, the junction kept 4 bases outside the gene matches. The chain's CDR3 is CASRKSGANTGELFF. The CDR3 DNA follows: TGTGCCAGCAGAAAAAGCGGGGCGAACACCGGGGAGCTGTTTTTT. Combining the CDR3 with reference TRBV28 and TRBJ2-2 gives the whole variable domain DVKVTQSSRYLVKRTGEKVFLECVQDMDHENMFWYRQDPGLGLRLIYFSYDVKMKEKGDIPEGYSVSREKKERFSLILESASTNQTSMYLCASRKSGANTGELFFGEGSRLTVL.

The gene calls are TRBV7-8 and TRBJ2-7, with D hard to call. The CDR3 has 16 amino acids. Trimming removed 4 bases from V and 1 base from J, with 17 bases in between. In germline, CDR1 is SGHVS, CDR2 FQNEAQ. For the CDR3, the DNA is TGTGCCAGCAGCTCGACGATGGCTCAATTATCCTACGAGCAGTACTTC. Translating gives CASSSTMAQLSYEQYF.

The V gene is TRBV30, the J gene TRBJ2-7; possible D gene TRBD2, 6 bases. Germline CDR1 and CDR2: GTSNPN and SVGIG (reference sequence). This CDR3 contains 13 residues. Between the trimmed V and J ends, which lost 8 bases and 7 bases, there was a span of 21 bases. The CDR3 DNA is TGTGCCGGACTACTGGGCCCGGTCATGGAGCAGTACTTC. This gives the protein CAGLLGPVMEQYF.

J is TRBJ2-2 and V is TRBV29-1; 7 bases align to TRBD1. CDR3 length: 20 amino acids. Germline-derived CDR1 and CDR2 are SQVTM and ANQGSEA. V was pared by 2 bases and J by 4 bases, with 22 bases of the junction left unmatched. The CDR3 DNA is TGCAGCGTTGAAAGGGAACTAGGGACAGTCTGTTTGTATGGCACCGGGGAGCTGTTTTTT. Protein: CSVERELGTVCLYGTGELFF.

The CDR3 sequence: CASSLEVLNEKLFF. CDR3 nucleotide sequence: TGCGCCAGCAGCTTGGAGGTTCTTAATGAAAAACTGTTTTTT. V usage is TRBV5-1 and J usage is TRBJ1-4; D is uncertain. The length of the CDR3 is 14 residues. Germline V gene lookup returns CDR1 SGHRS and CDR2 YFSETQ. V was clipped by 0 bases and J by 4 bases, with 7 bases between them. The full variable domain, in which reference TRBV5-1 and TRBJ1-4 provide the parts outside the CDR3, is KAGVTQTPRYLIKTRGQQVTLSCSPISGHRSVSWYQQTPGQGLQFLFEYFSETQRNKGNFPGRFSGRQFSNSRSEMNVSTLELGDSALYLCASSLEVLNEKLFFGSGTQLSVL.

V is TRBV15 and J is TRBJ2-1; D is uncertain. CDR1 LNHNV and CDR2 YYDKDF come from the germline V gene (reference sequence). The CDR3 runs 16 residues. Between the trimmed V and J ends, which lost 0 bases and 1 base, there was a span of 10 bases. The CDR3 coding sequence is TGTGCCACCAGCAGAGATCGGGCGGTTTCCTACAATGAGCAGTTCTTC. Its protein product is CATSRDRAVSYNEQFF.

The chain couples TRBV13 to TRBJ1-4; D not resolved. V lost 4 bases and J 2 bases, leaving 11 bases between the germline ends. The CDR3 has 15 residues. Per germline, CDR1 PRHDT and CDR2 FYEKMQ (reference sequence). CDR3 residues: CASSSRTVTNEKLFF. The DNA of the CDR3 is TGTGCCAGCAGCTCTAGGACCGTTACTAATGAAAAACTGTTTTTT.

The chain employs TRBV27 and TRBJ2-1; 11 bases match TRBD2. The CDR3 runs to 15 residues. With 7 bases clipped from V and 7 bases from J, the junction kept 9 bases outside the gene matches. Germline V gene lookup returns CDR1 MNHEY and CDR2 SMNVEV (reference sequence). CDR3 DNA: TGTGCCAGCACCAATACTAGCGGGAGAGGAAATGAGCAGTTCTTC. This codes for CASTNTSGRGNEQFF.

The V gene is TRBV19, the J gene TRBJ2-2, with 10 bases lining up with TRBD1. This CDR3 has 16 residues. Germline lookup yields CDR1 LNHDA and CDR2 SQIVND (reference sequence). V lost 1 base and J lost 6; bases outside the gene matches: 5. CDR3 protein: CASSIGTGGLSGELFF. The CDR3 nucleotides read TGTGCCAGTAGTATAGGGACAGGGGGTTTGTCCGGGGAGCTGTTTTTT.